The 23 T cell receptor beta chains presented below share a single source sample, sequenced in a study of T cell changes during pregnancy in multiple sclerosis (dated by TCRdb to about 2019). The method behind the library was the immunoSEQ multiplex PCR assay. TCRdb re-hosts the immuneACCESS table, in-frame sequences only. Its copies lack some clones; in the studies checked, an unresolved V gene accounts for under half of them, and the cause for the rest is not known. The sample data list about 80,000 clones, and approximately 94% of these were observed just once. 2.5% to 3% of the sample goes to the ten largest clones. The specimen was peripheral blood, collected after pregnancy. The origin of the receptors is a female donor in good health, enrolled as a control in a pregnancy study.

The genes are TRBV5-3 and TRBJ2-1, with TRBD2 matching 14 bases. TRBV5-3 is reported as an ORF; its role is uncertain. The V segment lost 1 base and the J segment 14 bases; nucleotides outside the gene matches: 8. The CDR3 covers 15 residues. This chain's CDR3 is CARSLPTSGGANEFF. In DNA form, the CDR3 reads TGTGCCAGAAGCTTGCCGACTAGCGGGGGGGCTAACGAGTTCTTC.

A few counts support this clone. CDR3 sequence reads: CASSTRQGVGEKLFF. Here the CDR3 DNA reads TGTGCCAGCAGTACGAGACAGGGTGTAGGAGAAAAACTGTTTTTT. The rearrangement links TRBV5-5 to TRBJ1-4; 7 bases are shared with TRBD1. Trimming cost V 5 bases and J 8 bases; bases outside gene matches: 12. This CDR3 has 15 residues. Germline V gene data show CDR1 as SGHKS and CDR2 as YYEKEE (reference sequence).

The gene calls are TRBV2 and TRBJ1-1, with D hard to call. Trimming removed 11 bases at V and 3 bases at J, with 16 bases between. The CDR3 is made up of 13 amino acids. Germline CDR1 SNHLY, CDR2 FYNNEI. CDR3 sequence reads: CAGTGERDTEAFF. CDR3 in DNA: TGTGCCGGTACGGGAGAGCGGGACACTGAAGCTTTCTTT.

A word on this clone: Additional DNA sequences in this sample encode the identical CDR3. The chain couples TRBV18 to TRBJ1-1, with no clear D. This CDR3 is 11 amino acids long. CDR1 is KGHSH, CDR2 LQKENI, per germline. Trimming shortened V by 4 bases and J by 10 bases, and 10 bases separated the two germline ends. The CDR3 nucleotides read TGTGCCAGCTCACTTGGGGAGGGAGCTTTCTTT. As protein: CASSLGEGAFF. Complete variable domain (other parts from reference TRBV18 and TRBJ1-1): NAGVMQNPRHLVRRRGQEARLRCSPMKGHSHVYWYRQLPEEGLKFMVYLQKENIIDESGMPKERFSAEFPKEGPSILRIQQVVRGDSAAYFCASSLGEGAFFGQGTRLTVV.

The chain is built from TRBV2 and TRBJ1-5; TRBD1 matches 9 bases. Germline values: CDR1 SNHLY, CDR2 FYNNEI. This CDR3 comprises 15 residues. Germline trimming cut 4 bases from V and 4 bases from J; bases unmatched to any gene: 5. CDR3: CASSGRDRGNQPQHF. CDR3 DNA: TGTGCCAGCAGTGGGCGAGACAGGGGGAATCAGCCCCAGCATTTT.

The chain is built from TRBV19 and TRBJ2-5, with 7 bases lining up with TRBD2. Germline CDR1 LNHDA, CDR2 SQIVND (reference sequence). J gave up 5 bases and V 8 bases, and 8 bases lay outside the gene matches. This CDR3 has 13 residues. The CDR3 DNA follows: TGTGCCAGTTCCTCATGGGGGGGGGAGACCCAGTACTTC. Translated: CASSSWGGETQYF.

The chain uses TRBV4-2 and TRBJ2-3; 10 bases align to TRBD2. CDR3 length: 19 residues. With 4 bases clipped from V and 1 base from J, the junction kept 14 bases outside the gene matches. CDR1 LGHNA and CDR2 YNFKEQ come from the germline V gene. CDR3 region: CASSPFTSGTRPGTDTQYF. CDR3 nucleotides: TGTGCCAGCAGCCCCTTCACTAGCGGGACAAGGCCGGGCACAGATACGCAGTATTTT.

The rearrangement links TRBV7-2 to TRBJ2-1; 7 bases map to TRBD2. The CDR3 runs 15 residues. V lost 0 bases, J lost 4 bases, and 3 bases stayed unmatched. CDR1 and CDR2 (germline): SGHTA, FQGNSA. The CDR3 reads CASSLAGGIYNEQFF. The CDR3 DNA is TGTGCCAGCAGCTTAGCGGGAGGGATTTACAATGAGCAGTTCTTC. Full variable domain (remainder filled in from reference TRBV7-2 and TRBJ2-1): GAGVSQSPSNKVTEKGKDVELRCDPISGHTALYWYRQSLGQGLEFLIYFQGNSAPDKSGLPSDRFSAERTGGSVSTLTIQRTQQEDSAVYLCASSLAGGIYNEQFFGPGTRLTVL.

The CDR3 nucleotides are TGTGCCAGTAGTTCCGCGGGTGCCAATCAGCCCCAGCATTTT. It encodes CASSSAGANQPQHF. This sequence joins TRBV19 and TRBJ1-5; D is undetermined. Trimming left V 5 bases short and J 3 bases short, with 11 bases between. This CDR3 spans 14 amino acids. The V gene's germline CDR1 is LNHDA and CDR2 SQIVND (reference sequence).

The chain uses TRBV15 and TRBJ1-2, with D uncertain. The CDR3 is made up of 13 amino acids. Trimming left V 0 bases short and J 4 bases short, with 6 bases between. Germline CDR1 and CDR2: LNHNV and YYDKDF (reference sequence). CDR3 sequence reads: CATSRDSRYGYTF. As DNA, the CDR3 is TGTGCCACCAGCAGAGATAGCCGCTATGGCTACACCTTC. Variable domain in full (rest from reference TRBV15 and TRBJ1-2): DAMVIQNPRYQVTQFGKPVTLSCSQTLNHNVMYWYQQKSSQAPKLLFHYYDKDFNNEADTPDNFQSRRPNTSFCFLDIRSPGLGDTAMYLCATSRDSRYGYTFGSGTRLTVV.

This clone was seen only a few times. This chain uses TRBV7-9 with TRBJ1-2, with 9 bases that match TRBD1. Per the germline V gene, CDR1 is SEHNR and CDR2 is FQNEAQ (reference sequence). CDR3 length: 13 amino acids. J lost 9 bases, V lost 5 bases, and 7 bases had no gene match. The CDR3 protein is CASSLGQGRSYTF. The DNA for the CDR3 is TGTGCCAGCAGCCTGGGACAGGGAAGGAGCTACACCTTC.

This clone showed up just once. V and J are TRBV30 and TRBJ2-3, with 9 bases that match TRBD2. CDR3 length equals 12 residues. The germline V gene encodes CDR1 GTSNPN and CDR2 SVGIG (reference sequence). After removal of 2 bases from V and 10 bases from J, the junction contained 4 bases not matched to a gene. Here the CDR3 reads CAWSWERGAQYF. CDR3 nucleotides: TGTGCCTGGAGTTGGGAGCGGGGGGCGCAGTATTTT.

The gene calls are TRBV4-1 and TRBJ2-5, with D possibly being TRBD1 (6 bases). The J call may be incorrect, as the DNA end agrees better with TRBJ2-7. Germline CDR1 MGHRA, CDR2 YSYEKL. The CDR3 extends over 16 amino acids. The CDR3 is CASSQAQGPLPYEQYF. CDR3 in DNA: TGCGCCAGCAGCCAAGCCCAGGGGCCCCTACCCTACGAGCAGTACTTC.

The chain links TRBV28 to TRBJ2-7; 11 bases align to TRBD1. V lost 5 bases and J lost 0; bases outside the gene matches: 6. CDR3 length equals 16 residues. The V gene's germline CDR1 is MDHEN and CDR2 SYDVKM. The CDR3: CASSPTGTGGSYEQYF. CDR3 sequence (DNA): TGTGCCAGCAGTCCGACCGGGACAGGGGGCTCCTACGAGCAGTACTTC.

J is TRBJ2-7 and V is TRBV5-1; no clear D gene. This CDR3 has 13 amino acids. Deletions cut 7 bases from V and 5 bases from J, with 16 bases between. The germline V gene has CDR1 SGHRS and CDR2 YFSETQ. The CDR3 reads CASAEPGTDEQYF. CDR3 DNA sequence: TGCGCCAGCGCCGAACCAGGCACGGACGAGCAGTACTTC.

This rearrangement joins TRBV9 to TRBJ1-6; 8 bases are a match to TRBD1. CDR1 and CDR2 (germline): SGDLS, YYNGEE. V shed 0 bases, J shed 9 bases, and the junction held 5 bases outside the gene matches. CDR3 length: 15 residues. The CDR3 loop is CASSVGTGGSSPLHF. The CDR3 DNA follows: TGTGCCAGCAGCGTAGGCACAGGGGGTAGTTCACCCCTCCACTTT.

The genes are TRBV27 and TRBJ2-7, with 7 bases fitting TRBD1. The CDR3 contains 13 residues. The trim removed 6 bases at V and 0 bases at J, leaving 2 bases unmatched. Germline values: CDR1 MNHEY, CDR2 SMNVEV (reference sequence). The CDR3 DNA sequence: TGTGCCAGCAGCCGGGACAGCTCCTACGAGCAGTACTTC. It translates to CASSRDSSYEQYF.

The chain employs TRBV25-1 and TRBJ2-1, with TRBD2 as a possible D gene (5 bases). The V gene's germline CDR1 is MGHDK and CDR2 SYGVNS. The CDR3 runs to 14 residues. Trimming took 6 bases from V and 9 from J, leaving 18 bases between them. The CDR3 spells CASRPQNVEGEQFF. The DNA for the CDR3 is TGTGCCAGCAGACCGCAAAATGTTGAGGGTGAGCAGTTCTTC. Full variable domain (outside the CDR3, taken from reference TRBV25-1 and TRBJ2-1): EADIYQTPRYLVIGTGKKITLECSQTMGHDKMYWYQQDPGMELHLIHYSYGVNSTEKGDLSSESTVSRIRTEHFPLTLESARPSHTSQYLCASRPQNVEGEQFFGPGTRLTVL.

As to this clone: The missing conserved phenylalanine or tryptophan at the end of this CDR3 makes a read error likely. No DNA is shown, since the ends of the CDR3 on it are uncertain; the CDR3 is the one TCRdb lists. The rearrangement joins TRBV20-1 to TRBJ2-7; the table assigns TRBD2, which was not confirmed against the DNA. Germline V CDR1 and CDR2: DFQATT, SNEGSKA (reference sequence). The CDR3 is 10 residues long, ends included. The CDR3 reads CSARSAGPMI.

J is TRBJ2-1 and V is TRBV14; D not resolved. V dropped 2 bases and J dropped 1 base, with 6 bases sitting between them. CDR3 size: 14 residues. Per germline, CDR1 SGHDN and CDR2 FVKESK. CDR3 loop: CASSQRVSYNEQFF. CDR3 sequence (DNA): TGTGCCAGCAGCCAAAGAGTTTCCTACAATGAGCAGTTCTTC.

CDR3 in DNA: TGTGCCAGTAGTTCAAACGGGGTTGGGGAGCAGTACTTC. Its translation is CASSSNGVGEQYF. V gene TRBV19 combines with J gene TRBJ2-7, with a possible D match to TRBD2 (5 bases). This CDR3 is built from 13 residues. V was shortened by 5 bases and J by 7 bases, with 15 bases between the two germline ends. Germline V gene data show CDR1 as LNHDA and CDR2 as SQIVND (reference sequence).

The chain employs TRBV13 and TRBJ2-5; D is perhaps TRBD1 (5 bases). The CDR3 extends over 14 amino acids. The V end was cut by 5 bases, the J end by 2 bases, with 12 bases between. The germline gives CDR1 PRHDT, CDR2 FYEKMQ (reference sequence). CDR3 protein: CASSSRQKQETQYF. In DNA, the CDR3 is TGTGCCAGCAGCAGTCGACAGAAGCAAGAGACCCAGTACTTC.

The genes are TRBV15 and TRBJ2-7; D uncertain. This CDR3 spans 16 amino acids. Trimming removed 0 bases from V and 0 bases from J, with 12 bases in between. Per germline, CDR1 LNHNV and CDR2 YYDKDF (reference sequence). In nucleotides, the CDR3 is TGTGCCACCAGCAGAGATCCCACGGGTAGCTCCTACGAGCAGTACTTC. Protein: CATSRDPTGSSYEQYF.